The 17 T cell receptor beta chains reported below all come from one sample, sequenced in a study of CD8 T cells in Susac syndrome. Random hexamers were used to reverse transcribe about 0.5 to 1 ug of RNA. In TCRdb, the immunoSEQ multiplex PCR reads were re-called with MiXCR into one record per CDR3 protein. This table holds 150,000 or so distinct CDR3 sequences, about 95% found once. Sequencing was performed on CD4+ T cells from PBMCs. These receptors were collected from a human donor with Susac syndrome.

The chain uses TRBV18 and TRBJ1-4, with D unclear. The CDR3 extends over 15 amino acids. Germline CDR1 is KGHSH and CDR2 is LQKENI. Between the trimmed V and J ends, which lost 4 bases and 7 bases, there was a span of 16 bases. CDR3 loop: CASSQHPVPGEKLFF. The CDR3 nucleotides are TGTGCCAGCTCACAACACCCAGTCCCAGGTGAAAAACTGTTTTTT.

V usage is TRBV12-3 or TRBV12-4 and J usage is TRBJ2-7; maybe TRBD2 (6 bases). V was pared by 3 bases and J by 5 bases, with 11 bases between. There are 13 residues in the CDR3. DNA of the CDR3: TGTGCCAGCAGTTTCGGGGGTTGGAACGAGCAGTACTTC. This codes for CASSFGGWNEQYF.

This clonotype was seen once. This chain uses TRBV9 with TRBJ1-2; 8 bases are shared with TRBD1. Germline loops: CDR1 SGDLS, CDR2 YYNGEE. The CDR3 spans 14 residues. Trimming took 4 bases from V and 7 from J; bases not matched to a gene: 9. The CDR3 sequence: CASSSRTGPGGYTF. Written as DNA, the CDR3 is TGTGCCAGCAGCTCACGGACAGGGCCAGGTGGCTACACCTTC.

The chain is built from TRBV7-9 and TRBJ2-7, with D unresolved. This CDR3 has 13 residues. The V gene lost 5 bases and the J gene lost 3 bases, with 11 bases spanning the gap. The V gene's germline CDR1 is SEHNR and CDR2 FQNEAQ (reference sequence). CDR3 protein: CASSATNNYEQYF. In nucleotides, the CDR3 is TGTGCCAGCAGCGCAACGAACAACTACGAGCAGTACTTC.

The chain joins TRBV15 to TRBJ1-6, with D tentatively TRBD1 (6 bases). The CDR3 totals 14 residues. Per germline, CDR1 LNHNV and CDR2 YYDKDF (reference sequence). V shed 5 bases and J shed 8 bases, with 13 bases lying between them. The CDR3 coding sequence is TGTGCCACCAGCGCGGACAGACTAGATTCACCCCTCCACTTT. Translating gives CATSADRLDSPLHF.

The chain carries TRBV9 and TRBJ2-5; D gene ambiguous. The germline V gene has CDR1 SGDLS and CDR2 YYNGEE. CDR3 length equals 15 residues. Trimming took 4 bases from V and 1 from J, leaving 14 bases between them. This CDR3 reads CASSRLSNIQETQYF. The CDR3 DNA is TGTGCCAGCAGCCGTCTGTCCAATATCCAAGAGACCCAGTACTTC.

CDR3 bases: TGTGCCAGCAGCTTAGATCGCCAGGGCCAGTACTTC. Protein product: CASSLDRQGQYF. The V and J genes are TRBV11-2 and TRBJ2-5; maybe TRBD1 (5 bases). The V end was cut by 0 bases, the J end by 10 bases, with 9 bases between. The CDR3 contains 12 residues. The germline V gene encodes CDR1 SGHAT and CDR2 FQNNGV.

The rearrangement links TRBV30 to TRBJ1-2; the match to TRBD1 covers 9 bases. This CDR3 contains 12 residues. Germline trimming cut 5 bases from V and 4 bases from J; bases unmatched to any gene: 2. The germline gives CDR1 GTSNPN, CDR2 SVGIG (reference sequence). The CDR3: CAWDRGAYGYTF. DNA of the CDR3: TGTGCCTGGGACAGGGGGGCCTATGGCTACACCTTC.

The J gene is TRBJ2-3, the V gene TRBV30; 12 bases line up with TRBD2. The CDR3 has 13 amino acids. Germline lookup yields CDR1 GTSNPN and CDR2 SVGIG (reference sequence). The junction had 1 base not matched to a gene; V was cut back by 5 bases and J by 4 bases. DNA of the CDR3: TGTGCCTGGGCTAGCGGGAGGGCAGATACGCAGTATTTT. It yields the protein CAWASGRADTQYF.

The chain combines TRBV4-2 with TRBJ1-3; no firm D call. Germline V gives CDR1 LGHNA, CDR2 YNFKEQ. Trimming took off 0 bases at V and 2 bases at J, with 11 bases between the two ends. The CDR3 runs 16 residues. The CDR3 reads CASSQDRTGTGNTIYF. The CDR3 DNA is TGTGCCAGCAGCCAAGATCGAACGGGAACTGGAAACACCATATATTTT.

The rearrangement uses TRBV11-2 and TRBJ2-4; D is perhaps TRBD2 (7 bases). The germline V and J ends were trimmed by 5 bases and 4 bases, with 15 bases remaining between them. Germline values: CDR1 SGHAT, CDR2 FQNNGV. The CDR3 loop spans 15 amino acids. The DNA of the CDR3 is TGTGCCAGCAGCACCGTTCGGGGGGCGAAAAACATTCAGTACTTC. Translating gives CASSTVRGAKNIQYF.

V and J are TRBV30 and TRBJ1-5; possible D gene TRBD1, 5 bases. With 2 bases removed from V and 3 bases from J, the gap between germline ends came to 11 bases. The CDR3 extends over 14 amino acids. Germline CDR1 GTSNPN, CDR2 SVGIG (reference sequence). CDR3 nucleotide sequence: TGTGCCTGGAGTCGTGACAGTATCAATCAGCCCCAGCATTTT. This codes for CAWSRDSINQPQHF. Variable domain in full (rest from reference TRBV30 and TRBJ1-5): SQTIHQWPATLVQPVGSPLSLECTVEGTSNPNLYWYRQAAGRGLQLLFYSVGIGQISSEVPQNLSASRPQDRQFILSSKKLLLSDSGFYLCAWSRDSINQPQHFGDGTRLSIL.

The chain carries TRBV28 and TRBJ1-4; no definite D call. Trimming took off 8 bases at V and 8 bases at J, with 9 bases between the two ends. The CDR3 loop spans 11 amino acids. Looked up from germline, CDR1 is MDHEN and CDR2 is SYDVKM. DNA of the CDR3: TGTGCCAGCGGACCTCCCGAAAAACTGTTTTTT. Protein product: CASGPPEKLFF.

The J gene is TRBJ2-7, the V gene TRBV28; TRBD2 agrees at 10 bases. V was pared by 5 bases and J by 3 bases, with 4 bases of the junction left unmatched. The CDR3 loop spans 14 amino acids. The germline gives CDR1 MDHEN, CDR2 SYDVKM. This chain's CDR3 is CASSGTSERYEQYF. As DNA, the CDR3 is TGTGCCAGCAGTGGGACTAGCGAGCGCTACGAGCAGTACTTC.

The chain employs TRBV30 and TRBJ2-5, with TRBD2 identical over 11 bases. Trimming removed 2 bases from V and 11 bases from J; junction bases left unmatched: 7. The germline CDR1 and CDR2 sequences are GTSNPN and SVGIG (reference sequence). This CDR3 comprises 13 residues. The CDR3 is CAWSSIAGGSQYF. As DNA, the CDR3 is TGTGCCTGGAGTTCGATAGCGGGGGGGTCACAGTACTTC.

J is TRBJ1-1 and V is TRBV29-1; TRBD1 matches at 10 bases. J was trimmed by 5 bases and V by 4 bases; bases with no gene match: 7. CDR3 length: 14 amino acids. Germline CDR1 reads SQVTM; CDR2 reads ANQGSEA. CDR3 sequence (DNA): TGCAGCGTTGTGGGGCGACAGGGGGCGACTGAAGCTTTCTTT. Translation gives CSVVGRQGATEAFF.

This rearrangement joins TRBV7-2 to TRBJ2-1; a possible D gene is TRBD2 (5 bases). Trimming stripped 3 bases from V and 6 bases from J, with 15 bases between. Germline V gene data show CDR1 as SGHTA and CDR2 as FQGNSA. This CDR3 spans 15 amino acids. The CDR3 region has the DNA TGTGCCAGCAGCTTGAGGGCCCCTCCCTCCAATGAGCAGTTCTTC. It codes for CASSLRAPPSNEQFF. The variable domain in full, with the rest retrieved from reference TRBV7-2 and TRBJ2-1, is GAGVSQSPSNKVTEKGKDVELRCDPISGHTALYWYRQSLGQGLEFLIYFQGNSAPDKSGLPSDRFSAERTGGSVSTLTIQRTQQEDSAVYLCASSLRAPPSNEQFFGPGTRLTVL.